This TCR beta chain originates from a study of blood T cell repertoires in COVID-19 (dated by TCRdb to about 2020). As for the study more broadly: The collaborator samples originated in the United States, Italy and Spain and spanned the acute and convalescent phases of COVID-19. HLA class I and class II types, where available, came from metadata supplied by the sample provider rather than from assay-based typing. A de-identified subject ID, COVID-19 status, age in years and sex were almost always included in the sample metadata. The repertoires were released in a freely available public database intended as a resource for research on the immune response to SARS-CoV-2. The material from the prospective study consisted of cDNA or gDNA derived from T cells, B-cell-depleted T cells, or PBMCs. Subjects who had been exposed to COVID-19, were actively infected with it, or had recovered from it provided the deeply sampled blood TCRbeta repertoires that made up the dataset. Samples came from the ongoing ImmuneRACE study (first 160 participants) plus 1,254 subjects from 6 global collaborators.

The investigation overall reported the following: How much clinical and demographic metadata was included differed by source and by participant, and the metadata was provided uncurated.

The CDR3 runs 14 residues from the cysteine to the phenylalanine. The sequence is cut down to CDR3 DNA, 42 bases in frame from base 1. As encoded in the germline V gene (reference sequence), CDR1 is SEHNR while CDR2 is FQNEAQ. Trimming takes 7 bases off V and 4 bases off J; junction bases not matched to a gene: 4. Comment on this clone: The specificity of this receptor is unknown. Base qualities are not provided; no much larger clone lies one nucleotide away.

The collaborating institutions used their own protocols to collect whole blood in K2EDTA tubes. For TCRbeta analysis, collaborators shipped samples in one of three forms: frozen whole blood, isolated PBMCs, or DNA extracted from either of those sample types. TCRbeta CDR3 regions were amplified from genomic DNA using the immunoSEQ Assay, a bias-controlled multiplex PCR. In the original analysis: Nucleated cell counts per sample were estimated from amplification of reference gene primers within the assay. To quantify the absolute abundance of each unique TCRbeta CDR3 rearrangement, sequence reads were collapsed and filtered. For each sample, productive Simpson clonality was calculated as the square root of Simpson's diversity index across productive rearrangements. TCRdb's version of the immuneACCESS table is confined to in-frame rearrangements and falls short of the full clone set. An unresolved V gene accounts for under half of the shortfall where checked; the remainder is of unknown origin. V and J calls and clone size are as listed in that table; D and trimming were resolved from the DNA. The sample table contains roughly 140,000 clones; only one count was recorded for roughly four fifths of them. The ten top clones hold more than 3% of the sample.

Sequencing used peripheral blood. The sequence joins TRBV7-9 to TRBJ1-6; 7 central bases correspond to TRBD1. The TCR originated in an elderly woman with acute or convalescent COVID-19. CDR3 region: CASTTTGYNSPLHF. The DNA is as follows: TGTGCCAGCACGACGACAGGGTATAATTCACCCCTCCACTTT.